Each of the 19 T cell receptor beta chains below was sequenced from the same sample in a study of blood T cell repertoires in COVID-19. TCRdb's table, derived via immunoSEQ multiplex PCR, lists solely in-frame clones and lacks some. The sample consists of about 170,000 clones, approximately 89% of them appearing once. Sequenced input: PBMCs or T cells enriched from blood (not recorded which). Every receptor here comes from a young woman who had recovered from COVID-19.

CDR3 bases: TGTGCCAGCAGCTCTTTGGGGACTAGCGGGAGCTCTAGCACAGATACGCAGTATTTT. As protein: CASSSLGTSGSSSTDTQYF. The chain joins TRBV7-2 to TRBJ2-3, with TRBD2 matching 14 bases. This CDR3 is built from 19 residues. V lost 4 bases, J lost 0 bases, and 9 bases stayed unmatched. Per the germline V gene, CDR1 is SGHTA and CDR2 is FQGNSA.

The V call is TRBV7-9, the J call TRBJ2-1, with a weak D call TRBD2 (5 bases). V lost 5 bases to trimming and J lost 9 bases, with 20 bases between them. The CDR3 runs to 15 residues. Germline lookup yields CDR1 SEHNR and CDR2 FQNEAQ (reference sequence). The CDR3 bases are TGTGCCAGCAGCGACAAGGCCAGAGGGAAGAGTGAGCAGTTCTTC. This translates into CASSDKARGKSEQFF.

The CDR3 DNA sequence: TGTGCCAGCAGTAACCCCACAGATTACAATGAGCAGTTCTTC. It translates to CASSNPTDYNEQFF. The chain is built from TRBV6-5 and TRBJ2-1; D is undetermined. V was cut by 5 bases and J by 4 bases, with 12 bases left in between. Germline V CDR1 and CDR2: MNHEY, SVGAGI. The CDR3 is 14 residues long.

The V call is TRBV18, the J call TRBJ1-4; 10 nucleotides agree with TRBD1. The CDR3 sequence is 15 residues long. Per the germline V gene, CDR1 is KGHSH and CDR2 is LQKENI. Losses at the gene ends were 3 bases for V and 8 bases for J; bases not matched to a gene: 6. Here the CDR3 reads CASSPFRDRGEKLFF. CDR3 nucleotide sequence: TGTGCCAGCTCACCTTTCCGGGACAGGGGCGAAAAACTGTTTTTT.

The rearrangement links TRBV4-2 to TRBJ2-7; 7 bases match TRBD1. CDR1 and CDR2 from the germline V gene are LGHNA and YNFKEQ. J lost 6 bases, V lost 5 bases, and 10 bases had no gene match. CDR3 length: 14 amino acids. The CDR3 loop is CASSSRDSEVEQYF. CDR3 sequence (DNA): TGTGCCAGCAGCTCCCGGGACAGCGAGGTCGAGCAGTACTTC.

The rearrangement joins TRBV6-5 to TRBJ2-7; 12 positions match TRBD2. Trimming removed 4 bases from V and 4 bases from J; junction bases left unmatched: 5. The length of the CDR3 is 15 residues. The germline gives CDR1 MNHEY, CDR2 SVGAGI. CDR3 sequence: CASSSTSGRGYEQYF. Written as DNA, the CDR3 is TGTGCCAGCAGTTCGACTAGCGGGAGAGGATACGAGCAGTACTTC.

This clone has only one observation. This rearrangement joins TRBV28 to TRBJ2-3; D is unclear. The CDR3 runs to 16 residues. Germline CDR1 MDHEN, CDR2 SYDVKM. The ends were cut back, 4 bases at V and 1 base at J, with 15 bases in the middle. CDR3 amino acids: CASSSRIHGRTDTQYF. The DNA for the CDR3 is TGTGCCAGCAGTTCCCGAATCCATGGGCGCACAGATACGCAGTATTTT.

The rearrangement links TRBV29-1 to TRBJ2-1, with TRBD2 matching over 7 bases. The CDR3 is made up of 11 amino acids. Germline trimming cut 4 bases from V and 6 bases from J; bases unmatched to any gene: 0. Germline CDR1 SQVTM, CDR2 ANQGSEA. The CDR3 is CSVGLANEQFF. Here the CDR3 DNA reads TGCAGCGTTGGACTAGCCAATGAGCAGTTCTTC.

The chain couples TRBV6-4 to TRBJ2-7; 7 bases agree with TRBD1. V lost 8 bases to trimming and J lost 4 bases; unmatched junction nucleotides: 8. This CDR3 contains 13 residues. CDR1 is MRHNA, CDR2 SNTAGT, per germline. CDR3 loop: CASPRGTVYEQYF. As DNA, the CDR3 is TGTGCCAGCCCGAGAGGGACAGTGTACGAGCAGTACTTC.

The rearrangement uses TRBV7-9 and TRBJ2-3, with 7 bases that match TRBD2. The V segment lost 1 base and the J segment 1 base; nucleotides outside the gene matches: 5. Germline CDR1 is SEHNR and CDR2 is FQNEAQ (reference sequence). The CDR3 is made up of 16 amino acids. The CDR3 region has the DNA TGTGCCAGCAGCTTAGGACTAGCCGACGGCACAGATACGCAGTATTTT. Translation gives CASSLGLADGTDTQYF.

CDR3 nucleotide sequence: TGTGCCAGCAGCCCCCCCAGGAGCCTGCCCTTAGCGGATACGCAGTATTTT. This gives the protein CASSPPRSLPLADTQYF. The chain employs TRBV7-9 and TRBJ2-3; maybe TRBD2 (5 bases). CDR1 and CDR2 (germline): SEHNR, FQNEAQ (reference sequence). V lost 5 bases to trimming and J lost 6 bases, with 24 bases between them. The CDR3 covers 17 residues.

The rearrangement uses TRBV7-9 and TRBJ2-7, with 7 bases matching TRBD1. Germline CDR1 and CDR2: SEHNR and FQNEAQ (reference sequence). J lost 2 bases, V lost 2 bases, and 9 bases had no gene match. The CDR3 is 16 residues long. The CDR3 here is CASSLYGQDATYEQYF. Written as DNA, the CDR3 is TGTGCCAGCAGCTTATACGGACAGGATGCCACCTACGAGCAGTACTTC.

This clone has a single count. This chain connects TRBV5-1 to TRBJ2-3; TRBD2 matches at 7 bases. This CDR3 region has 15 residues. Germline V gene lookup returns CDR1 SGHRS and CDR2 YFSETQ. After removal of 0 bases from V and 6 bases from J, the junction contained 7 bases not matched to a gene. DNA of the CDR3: TGCGCCAGCAGCTTGGGACTAGCCTCCGGGGATACGCAGTATTTT. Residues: CASSLGLASGDTQYF.

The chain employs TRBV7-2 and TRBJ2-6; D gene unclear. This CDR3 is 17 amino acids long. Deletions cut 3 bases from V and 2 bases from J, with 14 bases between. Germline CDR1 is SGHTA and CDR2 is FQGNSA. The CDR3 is CASSLEYDTTGANVLTF. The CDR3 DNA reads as TGTGCCAGCAGCTTGGAATACGACACCACTGGGGCCAACGTCCTGACTTTC.

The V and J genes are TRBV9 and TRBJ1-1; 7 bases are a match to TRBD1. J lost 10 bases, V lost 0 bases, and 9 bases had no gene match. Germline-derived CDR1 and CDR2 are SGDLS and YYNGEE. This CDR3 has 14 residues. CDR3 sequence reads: CASSVEIDRAGAFF. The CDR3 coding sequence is TGTGCCAGCAGCGTAGAGATCGACAGGGCAGGAGCTTTCTTT. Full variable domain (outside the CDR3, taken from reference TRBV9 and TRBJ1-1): DSGVTQTPKHLITATGQRVTLRCSPRSGDLSVYWYQQSLDQGLQFLIQYYNGEERAKGNILERFSAQQFPDLHSELNLSSLELGDSALYFCASSVEIDRAGAFFGQGTRLTVV.

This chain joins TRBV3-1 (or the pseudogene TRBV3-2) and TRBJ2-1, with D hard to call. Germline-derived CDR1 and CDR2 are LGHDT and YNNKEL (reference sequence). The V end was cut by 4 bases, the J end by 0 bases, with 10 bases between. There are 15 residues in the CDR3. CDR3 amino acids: CASSRASSSYNEQFF. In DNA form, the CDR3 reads TGTGCCAGCAGCCGGGCGTCAAGCTCCTACAATGAGCAGTTCTTC.

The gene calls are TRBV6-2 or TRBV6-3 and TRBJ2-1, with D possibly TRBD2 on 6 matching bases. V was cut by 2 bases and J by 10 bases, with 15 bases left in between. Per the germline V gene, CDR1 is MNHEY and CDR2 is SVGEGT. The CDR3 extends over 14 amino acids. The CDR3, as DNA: TGTGCCAGCAGTTACCCCGGAGTTAGCGGAGAGCAGTTCTTC. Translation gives CASSYPGVSGEQFF.

DNA of the CDR3: TGTGCCAGCAGGAGGACAGGGGGCTTAGTAACGGGAGAGACCCAGTACTTC. Translation: CASRRTGGLVTGETQYF. V is TRBV27 and J is TRBJ2-5; 11 bases are shared with TRBD1. The length of the CDR3 is 17 residues. Unmatched junction bases numbered 13, after V lost 6 bases and J lost 4 bases. Looked up from germline, CDR1 is MNHEY and CDR2 is SMNVEV (reference sequence).

CDR3 bases: TGTGCCAGCAGCCAACAGGGACAGGGTGGCTACACCTTC. It is translated as CASSQQGQGGYTF. This chain uses TRBV11-2 with TRBJ1-2, with TRBD1 matching 9 bases. CDR3 size: 13 residues. The trim removed 5 bases at V and 7 bases at J, leaving 5 bases unmatched. The V gene's germline CDR1 is SGHAT and CDR2 FQNNGV.